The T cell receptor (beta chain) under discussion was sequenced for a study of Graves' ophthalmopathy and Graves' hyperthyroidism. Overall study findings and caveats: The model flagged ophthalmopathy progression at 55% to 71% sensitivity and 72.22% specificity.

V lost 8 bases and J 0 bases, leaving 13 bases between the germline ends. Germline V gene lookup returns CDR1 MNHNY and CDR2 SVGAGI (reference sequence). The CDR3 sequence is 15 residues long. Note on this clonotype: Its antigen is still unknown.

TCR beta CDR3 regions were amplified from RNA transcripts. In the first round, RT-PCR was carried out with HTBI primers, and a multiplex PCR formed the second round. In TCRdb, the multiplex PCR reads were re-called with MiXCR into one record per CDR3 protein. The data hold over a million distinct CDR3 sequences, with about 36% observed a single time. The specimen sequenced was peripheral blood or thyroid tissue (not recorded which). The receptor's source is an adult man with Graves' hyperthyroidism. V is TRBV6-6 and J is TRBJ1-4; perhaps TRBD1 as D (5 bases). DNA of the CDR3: TGTGCCAGCCGATGGCGGGGCTCAACTAATGAAAAACTGTTTTTT. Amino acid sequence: CASRWRGSTNEKLFF.